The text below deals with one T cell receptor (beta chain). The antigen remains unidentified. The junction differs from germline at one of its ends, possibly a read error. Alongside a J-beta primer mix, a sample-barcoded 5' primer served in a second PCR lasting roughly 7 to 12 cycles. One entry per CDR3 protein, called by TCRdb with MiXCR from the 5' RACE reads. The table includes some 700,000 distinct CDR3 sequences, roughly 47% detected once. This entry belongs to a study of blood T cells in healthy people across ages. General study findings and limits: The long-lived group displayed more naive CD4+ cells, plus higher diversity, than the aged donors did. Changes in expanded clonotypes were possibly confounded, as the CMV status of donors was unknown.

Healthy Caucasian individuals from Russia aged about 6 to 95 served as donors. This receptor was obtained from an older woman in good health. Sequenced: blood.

As DNA, the CDR3 is TGTGCCAGCGGTTTCGAGAGGGGTGGTTATGGCTACACCTTC. Translated: CASGFERGGYGYTF. The gene calls are TRBV12-3 or TRBV12-4 and TRBJ1-2; weak D call: TRBD1 (5 bases). CDR3 length: 14 amino acids.